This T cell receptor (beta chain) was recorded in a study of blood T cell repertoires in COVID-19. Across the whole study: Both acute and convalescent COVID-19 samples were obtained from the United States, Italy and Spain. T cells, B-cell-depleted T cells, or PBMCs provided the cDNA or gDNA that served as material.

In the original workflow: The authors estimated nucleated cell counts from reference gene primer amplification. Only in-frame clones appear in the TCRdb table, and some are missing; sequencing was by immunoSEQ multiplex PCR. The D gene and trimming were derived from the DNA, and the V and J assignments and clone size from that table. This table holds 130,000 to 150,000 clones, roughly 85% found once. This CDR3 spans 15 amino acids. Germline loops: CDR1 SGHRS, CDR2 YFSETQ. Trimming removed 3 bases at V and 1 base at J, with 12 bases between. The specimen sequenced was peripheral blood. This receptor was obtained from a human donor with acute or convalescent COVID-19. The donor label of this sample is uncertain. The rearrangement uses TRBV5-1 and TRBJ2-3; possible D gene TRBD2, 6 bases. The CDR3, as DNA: TGCGCCAGCAGCTCCTCGGGGGTTCGCACAGATACGCAGTATTTT. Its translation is CASSSSGVRTDTQYF.